This T cell receptor (beta chain) was sequenced during a study of shared clonotypes between healthy human individuals. The study, taken as a whole, reports: Clonotype sharing across donors was expected to vary with sequencing depth. A few donors shared about 5% of their naive CD4 clonotypes. Large depth notwithstanding, sorted-subset sequencing proved incomplete by rarefaction.

In the naive CD8 group, cells lacked CD45RO and were positively selected for CCR7, so terminally differentiated effector memory CD45RA+ cells were left out. A 200 ng quantity of DNA, around 30,000 T cell genomes, went into the sorted-subset replicate PCRs. The method was immunoSEQ multiplex PCR; TCRdb's version includes in-frame clones alone and lacks a portion of them. The sample yields roughly 650,000 clones, approximately 96% seen once. About this clone itself: What it binds is not known.

CDR3 size: 15 residues. The germline V and J ends were trimmed by 8 bases and 3 bases, with 19 bases remaining between them. CDR1 is LNHDA, CDR2 SQIVND, per germline (reference sequence). This chain uses TRBV19 with TRBJ1-1; a weak D match, TRBD1 (6 bases). Sequenced sample: naive CD8+ T cells sorted from blood. The receptor was isolated from a woman in her twenties or thirties in good health. The CDR3 nucleotides are TGTGCCAGTCTTTCAGGGGTCGGCCCGCACACTGAAGCTTTCTTT. Protein: CASLSGVGPHTEAFF.